The T cell receptor (beta chain) under discussion was sequenced for a study of cytomegalovirus exposure and HLA in healthy donors (dated by TCRdb to the late 2010s). Regarding the complete study: In an earlier analysis of under 750 of the donors, 276 Gb of sequence data and just under 120 million unique TCR beta sequences from about 179 million T cells were reported. Besides the first cohort of roughly 700 subjects, a separate validation cohort made up of 90 to 150 different subjects was used. The T cell repertoires of some 670 subjects were profiled by immunosequencing and related to cytomegalovirus serostatus. To predict cytomegalovirus infection status, the study brought together high-throughput TCR immunosequencing, statistical association of individual TCRs with disease status, and machine learning. Typing coverage varied by locus: about 620-640 donors for A, B, C, DRB1 and DQB1; more than 500 for DQA1; around 610 for DPA1; approximately 450 for DPB1. Donor age, sex, ethnicity and CMV serostatus were compiled alongside the repertoire data. The study was designed to test whether signatures of past pathogen exposure could be identified by cataloging public T cell receptors. Several DR-DQ haplotypes were handled as single units for association and clustering, since linkage in the cohort was strong. An earlier analysis of a few hundred of the donors applied high-throughput TCR beta sequencing to assess whether each TCR beta V gene segment acted as functional or pseudogenic. A later analysis re-examined previously published TCR beta repertoires from just over 650 donors and added high-resolution HLA genotyping to investigate patterns of TCR occurrence. Rather than using new phenotypic data, the later analysis identified candidate immune exposures from TCR beta sequences and from how often those sequences occurred across donors. Roughly 290 gigabases of sequencing data and 70 million to 100 million unique TCR sequences made up an early release that covered about 640 HLA-typed donors. Across around 400 genotyped donors of the cohort, an average of about 240,000 unique TCR beta nucleotide sequences per donor were sequenced, and around 19% of those sequences were non-productive. All discovery cohort repertoires had been generated using a single sequencing platform. Genome-wide SNP genotypes for about 60% of the 666 donors were used in a later genetic analysis, which treated that subset as a discovery cohort. Of the roughly 400 genotyped donors, around 81% fell in the genetic ancestry cluster associated with self-reported Caucasian donors. HLA typing included class I and class II loci at four-digit resolution.

In total, just over 650 healthy bone marrow donors made up the cohort. At the time of sampling, every cohort member was nominally healthy, though immune exposures that went unrecorded were likely present. The donor was CMV seronegative and belonged to the group of over 350 seronegative cohort members. A peripheral blood sample was provided by each donor, and peripheral blood mononuclear cells were used for TCR beta sequencing. The Qiagen DNeasy Blood Extraction Kit was used to extract genomic DNA from the blood cell samples. The library was generated by the immunoSEQ multiplex PCR assay. For the multiplex PCR, a mixture combining 60 forward primers for TCR Vbeta segments and 13 reverse primers for TCR Jbeta segments was used. A multiplex PCR assay on genomic DNA amplified the CDR3 region of rearranged TCR beta genes. On the Illumina HiSeq System, the amplified TCR beta libraries were sequenced as 87-base-pair reads. The authors processed their data as follows. A later analysis counted about 80 million unique TCR beta chains across the 666 repertoires, and 9 million to 14 million of these chains were shared by at least two donors. Raw reads were error-corrected and collapsed into unique sequences with a nearest-neighbor algorithm that merged closely related sequences to remove PCR and sequencing errors. To assign V, D and J gene segments, CDR3 sequences were aligned to IMGT reference sequences. For a sequence to be retained, a match of at least six nucleotides to both a V gene segment and a J gene segment was required. Rearrangements were classified as productive when the CDR3 lacked stop codons and remained in frame with V and J, and all other rearrangements were classified as non-productive. CDR3 was defined according to IMGT convention as the region running from the second conserved V-encoded cysteine to the conserved J-encoded phenylalanine. The earlier analysis of approximately 500 of the donors excluded sequences that lacked an unambiguous match to a single V gene segment. In an earlier analysis of several hundred of the donors, a V segment was called functional when productive rearrangements were above 56.7%, and segregating when the standard deviation between donors exceeded 5%. A statistical classification framework was built for diagnosing cytomegalovirus status from the catalog of TCR beta chain sequences. A later analysis assigned V and J genes by comparing TCR nucleotide sequences with IMGT/GENE-DB human TR gene sequences. Using the TCRdist pipeline, a later analysis assigned CDR3 sequences along with most-parsimonious VDJ recombination scenarios. In a later analysis, each TCR beta chain was defined by its CDR3 amino acid sequence together with its V-gene family, and reads lacking a unique V-gene family were excluded. To address suspected cross-contamination and a sequencing artifact, a later analysis removed 592 highly shared, low-generation-probability nucleotide sequences. For each public chain, a later analysis derived a clonal expansion index from normalized ranks of inferred template counts within each repertoire. A later analysis computed generation probabilities with a VDJ recombination model fitted to out-of-frame rearrangements, and checked the results against IGoR. Hypergeometric tests were used in a later analysis to score TCR-TCR, TCR-HLA and TCR-CMV co-occurrence, with a repertoire-size bias correction applied to the TCR pairs. False discovery rates were estimated in a later analysis by permuting HLA or CMV assignments 20 times. In a later analysis, co-occurring TCRs were grouped using DBSCAN, and TCRdist sequence similarity was added for clustering within HLA-allele-positive subsets. Repertoires with fewer than 30,000 or more than 120,000 public chains, plus five repertoires with anomalous nucleotide sharing, were excluded from co-occurrence clustering. The clones in this table, taken by TCRdb from immuneACCESS, are in-frame only. Not every clone is retained; where verified, under half of the shortfall comes from an unresolved V gene, and the cause of the rest is unknown. The V and J calls and clone size were taken over from that table, and D and trimming were inferred from the DNA. The sample includes about 160,000 clones, with 84% observed a single time. About 1% of the sample lies in the top ten.

Summary of the overall study and its limitations: In this cohort, only TCR beta chains were sequenced, and detectable features were limited by the absence of alpha or paired-chain data. For the cohort, immune exposure information was limited to CMV serostatus. In an earlier analysis of approximately 590 of the donors, most TCR beta V segments were observed in productive rearrangements about 90% or about 30% of the time, broadly matching IMGT annotations. The study listed approximately 150 TCR beta chains as associated with cytomegalovirus. Linkage disequilibrium might explain the correlated functional status among segregating V segments, but an unknown experimental factor could not be excluded. Three of the identified cytomegalovirus-associated TCR beta chains were confirmed in vitro to be specific for cytomegalovirus antigens. A later analysis associated about 16,000 TCR beta sequences with specific HLA alleles at a false discovery rate of 0.05. A cluster of highly shared sequence variants was judged likely to represent a technical artifact of the sequencing pipeline. Strong co-occurrence of HLA alleles, especially DR and DQ, made assigning TCR associations to individual alleles difficult. The 87-base-pair reads could not distinguish some IMGT-functional V segments, including TRBV6-2 and TRBV6-3, so those segments were excluded. A later analysis reported that several top co-occurrence clusters appeared linked to parvovirus B19, influenza, CMV and Epstein-Barr virus. Most CMV-associated TCR beta chains appeared to be HLA-restricted in a later analysis, and the HLA associations seemed to be driven largely by CMV exposure. Compared with the roughly 700-donor mean, donors in an Asian-associated ancestry cluster had fewer N-insertions in productive TCRs, according to a later genetic analysis. According to a later analysis, TCR association rates differed among HLA loci, with DRB1 alleles showing the most associated TCRs and HLA-C alleles showing the fewest. An association between a missense DCLRE1C variant and V-gene and J-gene trimming of TCR beta chains was found in a later genetic analysis and replicated in an independent cohort. Presence/absence analyses assumed roughly uniform sequencing depth across donors, an assumption that may not hold. According to the authors, the approach could potentially be generalized to other disease states and immunological phenotypes. In a later analysis, HLA-associated TCR beta chains showed more clonal expansion and lower generation probabilities than non-associated chains that were equally common. HLA typing was unavailable for some donors at each locus, so association tests used only the typed subset. Most TCR sequences were observed very rarely across donors, whereas some public TCRs were present in many individuals. The classifier was reported to diagnose cytomegalovirus status with high specificity and sensitivity in both the original and validation cohorts. Roughly 17 rarely observed V segments, including chromosome 9 orphons, were excluded from the earlier analysis of about 600 of the donors because counts were too low. A further reported finding was that TCR beta sequences accurately predicted the HLA-A and HLA-B alleles for most subjects in the first cohort.

Concerning this clone itself: Its target antigen remains unknown. No base-level quality is on record; no much larger clone is a single base apart.

Including cysteine and phenylalanine, the CDR3 has 13 amino acids. The CDR3 DNA has 39 bases and is translated from base 1. Deletion took 8 bases off V and 2 bases off J, with a span of 12 bases between the germline ends. CDR1 is given as LNHDA and CDR2 as SQIVND, both from the germline V gene (reference sequence). The specimen sequenced was PBMCs. This chain joins TRBV19 to TRBJ2-5; a tentative D call is TRBD2 (5 bases match). The sequence came from a man aged 25-45 years in good health and CMV-seronegative. The CDR3 here reads CASRVTGQETQYF. Here is the DNA: TGTGCCAGTCGGGTAACGGGGCAAGAGACCCAGTACTTC. Supplemented by the reference TRBV19 and TRBJ2-5 proteins around the CDR3, the complete variable domain is DGGITQSPKYLFRKEGQNVTLSCEQNLNHDAMYWYRQDPGQGLRLIYYSQIVNDFQKGDIAEGYSVSREKKESFPLTVTSAQKNPTAFYLCASRVTGQETQYFGPGTRLLVL.